This TCR beta chain was profiled in a study of T cell changes during pregnancy in multiple sclerosis (dated by TCRdb to between 2017 and 2020). Broadly, across the study: The study looked at changes in the T cell repertoire across pregnancy in women with multiple sclerosis.

As to this clone: What antigen it recognizes has not been identified. Base qualities are not recorded, but no much larger clone differs from it by a single base.

Relative to germline, V is 3 bases shorter and J is 8 bases shorter, with 17 bases between their ends. Including the terminal cysteine and phenylalanine, the CDR3 comprises 14 residues. Of the read, only the CDR3 DNA is kept; its 42 bases are in frame from base 1. The germline V gene supplies CDR1 SGDLS and CDR2 YYNGEE. Library preparation employed the immunoSEQ multiplex PCR assay. As stored in TCRdb, this immuneACCESS dataset retains in-frame rearrangements with V and J assigned. A fraction of the clones does not appear; measured against another copy, unresolved V genes explain less than half of the discrepancy, and the remainder lacks a known reason. This sample holds fewer than 70,000 clones; around 90% were observed only once. Of the sample, more than 1.3% is held by the ten largest clones.

The TCR originated in a female donor with multiple sclerosis, enrolled in a pregnancy study. The chain employs TRBV9 and TRBJ1-1; TRBD1 is a possible D gene, resting on 5 matching bases. The specimen was peripheral blood, collected in the second trimester of pregnancy. The base sequence is TGTGCCAGCAGCGCCCAACCAGGGCTTCCAGAAGCTTTCTTT. Protein translation: CASSAQPGLPEAFF.